A single TCR beta chain is shown here with its context. This specimen comes from a study of blood T cell repertoires in COVID-19. Some clones are missing from TCRdb's copy, which holds only in-frame ones; the method was immunoSEQ multiplex PCR. The repertoire holds fewer than 400,000 clones, with 90% as singletons. This CDR3 spans 13 amino acids. V shed 8 bases and J shed 7 bases, with 17 bases lying between them. The material sequenced was PBMCs or T cells enriched from blood (not recorded which). The clonotype was recovered from a woman aged 25-40 years who had been exposed to COVID-19. The genes are TRBV12-3 or TRBV12-4 and TRBJ1-2, with TRBD1 as a possible D gene (5 bases). For the CDR3, the DNA is TGTGCCAGCGAGGGGAGGGTAGGTCGTGGCTACACCTTC. Protein: CASEGRVGRGYTF.